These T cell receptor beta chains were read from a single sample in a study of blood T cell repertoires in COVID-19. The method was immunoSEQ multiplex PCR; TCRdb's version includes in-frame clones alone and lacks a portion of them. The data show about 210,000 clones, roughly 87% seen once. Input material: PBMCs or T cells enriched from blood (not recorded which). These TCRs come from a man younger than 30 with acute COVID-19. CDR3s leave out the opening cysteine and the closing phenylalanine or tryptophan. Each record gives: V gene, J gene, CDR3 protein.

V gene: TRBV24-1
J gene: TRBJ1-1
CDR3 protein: ATSDSQLPNTEAF

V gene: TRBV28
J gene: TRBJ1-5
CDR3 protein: ASSTSGYGQPQH

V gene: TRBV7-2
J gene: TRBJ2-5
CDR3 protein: ASSPDTGSQETQY

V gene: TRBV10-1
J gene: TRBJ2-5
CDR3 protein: ASSAGGTFQETQY

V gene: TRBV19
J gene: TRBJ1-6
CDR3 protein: ASSEQGAAPLH

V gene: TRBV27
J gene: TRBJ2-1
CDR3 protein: ASSLTSGSHYEQF

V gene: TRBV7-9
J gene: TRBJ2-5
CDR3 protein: ASSLQTSGRQETQY

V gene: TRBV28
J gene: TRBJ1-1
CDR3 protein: ASSLAWGGAF

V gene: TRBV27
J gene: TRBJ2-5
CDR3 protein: ASGLARETQY

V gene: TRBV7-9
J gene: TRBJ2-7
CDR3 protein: ASSPGTAKGYEQY

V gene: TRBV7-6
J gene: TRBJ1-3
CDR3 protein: ASSFSRTSGGNTIY

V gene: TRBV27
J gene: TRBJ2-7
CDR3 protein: ASSRWDSLPYEQY

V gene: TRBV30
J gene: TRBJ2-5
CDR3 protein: AWKPTGGRGTQY

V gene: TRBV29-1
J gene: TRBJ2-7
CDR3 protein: SVARESYEQY

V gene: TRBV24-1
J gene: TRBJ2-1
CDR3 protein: ATSEGRQGEQF

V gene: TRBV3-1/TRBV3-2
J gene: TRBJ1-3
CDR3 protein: ASSQLNTIY

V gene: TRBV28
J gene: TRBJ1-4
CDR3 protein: ASNEAGTPGGKLF

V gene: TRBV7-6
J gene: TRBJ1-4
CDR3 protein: ASSLDRGGEKLF

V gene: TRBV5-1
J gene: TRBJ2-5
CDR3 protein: ASRVQTSGRGETQY